The entry below describes one T cell receptor beta chain. Its antigen is unidentified. The data stem from a study of T cell clones after liver transplantation. Across the study: In this trial, immunosuppression withdrawal was attempted within 2 years of liver transplant. Graft-donor-reactive sequences were compared with third-party-reactive TCRbeta sequences from pre-transplant mixed lymphocyte reactions. Blood was drawn pre-transplant, before withdrawal, and after full or failed withdrawal.

The germline V gene has CDR1 SNHLY and CDR2 FYNNEI. The CDR3 is made up of 13 amino acids. Germline trimming cut 8 bases from V and 5 bases from J; bases unmatched to any gene: 7. General observations from the study: In most of the 8 subjects, circulating graft-donor-reactive CD4 TCRbeta sequences fell significantly after transplant.

Generated by immunoSEQ multiplex PCR, the TCRdb table keeps only in-frame clones and is missing some. The data hold 50,000 to 70,000 clones, with around two thirds observed a single time. The sample consisted of CD4+ T cells from blood, taken at the approximately 16-month timepoint. V usage is TRBV2 and J usage is TRBJ1-1; 8 nucleotides align to TRBD1. The source of this sequence is a human patient who received a liver transplant. Part of the T cells may come from the graft donor. The CDR3 nucleotides are TGTGCCAGCGGACAGGGCCGAGTAACTGAAGCTTTCTTT. Translating it yields CASGQGRVTEAFF.